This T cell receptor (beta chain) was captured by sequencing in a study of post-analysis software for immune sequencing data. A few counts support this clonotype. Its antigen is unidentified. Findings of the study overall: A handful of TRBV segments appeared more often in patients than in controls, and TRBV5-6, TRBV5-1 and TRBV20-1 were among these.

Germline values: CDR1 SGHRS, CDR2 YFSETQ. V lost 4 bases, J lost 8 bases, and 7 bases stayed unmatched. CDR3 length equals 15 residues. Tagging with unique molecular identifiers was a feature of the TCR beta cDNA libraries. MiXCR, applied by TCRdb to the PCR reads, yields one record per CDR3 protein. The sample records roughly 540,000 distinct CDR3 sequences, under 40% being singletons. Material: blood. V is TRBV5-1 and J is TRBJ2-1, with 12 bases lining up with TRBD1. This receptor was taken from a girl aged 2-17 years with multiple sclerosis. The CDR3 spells CASSPGTGGSDEQFF. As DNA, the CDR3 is TGCGCCAGCAGCCCGGGGACAGGGGGCTCCGATGAGCAGTTCTTC.